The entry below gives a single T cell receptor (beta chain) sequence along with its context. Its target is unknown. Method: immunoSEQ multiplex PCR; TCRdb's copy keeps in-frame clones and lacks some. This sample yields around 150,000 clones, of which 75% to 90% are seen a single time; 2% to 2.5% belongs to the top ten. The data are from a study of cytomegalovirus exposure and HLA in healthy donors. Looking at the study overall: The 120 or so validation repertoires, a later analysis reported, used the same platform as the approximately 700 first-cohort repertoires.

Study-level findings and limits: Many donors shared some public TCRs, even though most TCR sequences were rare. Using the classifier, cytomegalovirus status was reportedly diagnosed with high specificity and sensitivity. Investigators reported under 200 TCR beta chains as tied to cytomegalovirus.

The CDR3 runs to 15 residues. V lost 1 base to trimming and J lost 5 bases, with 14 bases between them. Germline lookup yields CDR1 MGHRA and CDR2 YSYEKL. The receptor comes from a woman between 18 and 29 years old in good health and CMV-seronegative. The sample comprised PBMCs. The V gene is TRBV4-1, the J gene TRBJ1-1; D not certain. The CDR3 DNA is TGCGCCAGCAGCCAAGTCTTCCGTTCGGGGACTGAAGCTTTCTTT. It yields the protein CASSQVFRSGTEAFF.